In this sample, the clone carrying this TCR beta chain turned up a few times. Its specificity is unknown. The record originates from a study of T cells in Graves' hyperthyroidism and ophthalmopathy. CDR3 size: 13 residues. Trimming removed 6 bases from V and 2 bases from J, with 9 bases in between. The V gene's germline CDR1 is SGHVT and CDR2 SQSDAQ. Whole-study results and caveats: Appearing also in blood were most of the thyroid clonotypes expanded above 0.001. Ophthalmopathy got predicted by the model a median approximately 6.4 months before its onset.

The investigators amplified TCR beta CDR3 regions from RNA transcripts. Primed by the HTBI set, a first-round RT-PCR was run on the TCR CDR3. TCRdb fed the multiplex PCR reads into MiXCR, producing one record per CDR3 protein. The sample lists some 400,000 distinct CDR3 sequences; around 13% were seen once. This chain links TRBV7-4 with TRBJ2-3; D not certain. The sequencing input was blood. This sequence originates from a woman aged 55-70 years with Graves' hyperthyroidism. The CDR3 loop reads CASSLYPTDTQYF. As DNA, the CDR3 is TGTGCCAGCAGTTTATACCCCACAGATACGCAGTATTTT.